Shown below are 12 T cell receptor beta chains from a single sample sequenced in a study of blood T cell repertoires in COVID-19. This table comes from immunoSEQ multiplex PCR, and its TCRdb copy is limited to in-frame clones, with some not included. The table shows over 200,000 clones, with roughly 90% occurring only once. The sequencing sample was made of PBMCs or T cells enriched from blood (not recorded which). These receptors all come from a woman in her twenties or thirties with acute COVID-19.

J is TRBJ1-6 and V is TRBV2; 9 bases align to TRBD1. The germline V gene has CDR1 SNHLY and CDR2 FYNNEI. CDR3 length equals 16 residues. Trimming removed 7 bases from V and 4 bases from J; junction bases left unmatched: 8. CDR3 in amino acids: CASTTKDRGYNSPLHF. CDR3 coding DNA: TGTGCCAGCACCACCAAGGACAGGGGATATAATTCACCCCTCCACTTT.

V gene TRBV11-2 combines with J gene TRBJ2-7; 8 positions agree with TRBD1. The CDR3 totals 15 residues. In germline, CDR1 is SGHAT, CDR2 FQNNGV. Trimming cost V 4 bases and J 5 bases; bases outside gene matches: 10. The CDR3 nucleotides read TGTGCCAGCAGCTCTCCCGGGACAGGTCGCGACGAGCAGTACTTC. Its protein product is CASSSPGTGRDEQYF.

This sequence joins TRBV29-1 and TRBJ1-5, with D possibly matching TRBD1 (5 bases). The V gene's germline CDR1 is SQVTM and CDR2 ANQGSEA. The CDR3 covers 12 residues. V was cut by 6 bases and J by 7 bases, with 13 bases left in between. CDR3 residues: CSVRQGGQPQHF. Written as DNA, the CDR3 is TGCAGCGTCAGGCAGGGAGGGCAGCCCCAGCATTTT.

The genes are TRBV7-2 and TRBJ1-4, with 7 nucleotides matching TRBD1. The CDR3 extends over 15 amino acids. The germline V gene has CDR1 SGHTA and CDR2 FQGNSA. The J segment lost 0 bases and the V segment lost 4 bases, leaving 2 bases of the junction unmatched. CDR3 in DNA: TGTGCCAGCAGCTCGACAGGGACAACTAATGAAAAACTGTTTTTT. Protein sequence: CASSSTGTTNEKLFF. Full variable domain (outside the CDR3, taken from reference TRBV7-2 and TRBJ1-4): GAGVSQSPSNKVTEKGKDVELRCDPISGHTALYWYRQSLGQGLEFLIYFQGNSAPDKSGLPSDRFSAERTGGSVSTLTIQRTQQEDSAVYLCASSSTGTTNEKLFFGSGTQLSVL.

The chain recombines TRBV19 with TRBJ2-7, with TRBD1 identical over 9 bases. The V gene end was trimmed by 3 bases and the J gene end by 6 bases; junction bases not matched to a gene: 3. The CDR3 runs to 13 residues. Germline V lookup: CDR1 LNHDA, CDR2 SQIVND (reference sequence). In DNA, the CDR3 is TGTGCCAGTAGTATCGGGACAGGGCGCGAGCAGTACTTC. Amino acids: CASSIGTGREQYF.

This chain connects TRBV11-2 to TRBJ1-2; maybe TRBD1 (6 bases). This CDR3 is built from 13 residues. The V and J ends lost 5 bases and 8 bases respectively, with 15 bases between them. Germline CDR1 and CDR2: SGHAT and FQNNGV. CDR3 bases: TGTGCCAGCAGCCACGGCGACAGGAGGGGCTACACCTTC. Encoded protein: CASSHGDRRGYTF.

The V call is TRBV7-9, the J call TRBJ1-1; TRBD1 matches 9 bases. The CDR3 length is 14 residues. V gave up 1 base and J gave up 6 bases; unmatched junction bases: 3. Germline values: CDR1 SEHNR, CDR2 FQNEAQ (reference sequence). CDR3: CASSLEQGAAEAFF. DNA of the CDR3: TGTGCCAGCAGCTTAGAACAGGGGGCCGCTGAAGCTTTCTTT.

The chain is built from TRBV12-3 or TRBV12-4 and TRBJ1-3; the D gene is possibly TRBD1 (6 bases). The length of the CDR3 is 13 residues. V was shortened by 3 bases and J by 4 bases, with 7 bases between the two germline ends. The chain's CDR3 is CASSLDRGNTIYF. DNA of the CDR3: TGTGCCAGCAGTTTGGACAGAGGAAACACCATATATTTT.

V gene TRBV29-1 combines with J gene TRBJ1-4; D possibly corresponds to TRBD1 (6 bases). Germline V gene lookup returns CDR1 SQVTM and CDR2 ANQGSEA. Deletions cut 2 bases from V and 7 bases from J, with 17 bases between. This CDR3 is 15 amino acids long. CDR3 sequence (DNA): TGCAGCGTTGAAAAGGGGGAGAGGATTGGTGAAAAACTGTTTTTT. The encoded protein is CSVEKGERIGEKLFF.

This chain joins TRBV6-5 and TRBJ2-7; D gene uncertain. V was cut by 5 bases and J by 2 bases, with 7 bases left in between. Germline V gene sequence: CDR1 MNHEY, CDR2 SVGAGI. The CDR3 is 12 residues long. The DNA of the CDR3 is TGTGCCAGCAGTCAACTCGCCTACGAGCAGTACTTC. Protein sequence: CASSQLAYEQYF.

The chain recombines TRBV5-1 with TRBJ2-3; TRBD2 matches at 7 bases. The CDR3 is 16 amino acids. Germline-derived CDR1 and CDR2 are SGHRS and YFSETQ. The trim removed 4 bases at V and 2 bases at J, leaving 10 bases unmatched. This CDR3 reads CASSPGTGGDTDTQYF. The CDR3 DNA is TGCGCCAGCAGCCCAGGGACGGGAGGAGACACAGATACGCAGTATTTT.

The CDR3 reads CASRGGTGLRQQYF. Here the CDR3 DNA reads TGTGCCAGCAGGGGCGGGACAGGGCTACGGCAGCAGTACTTC. This chain connects TRBV2 to TRBJ2-7, with 9 positions matching TRBD1. J lost 8 bases, V lost 6 bases, and 11 bases had no gene match. The CDR3 consists of 14 residues. Germline CDR1 is SNHLY and CDR2 is FYNNEI.